What follows is one T cell receptor (beta chain) and its context. The record originates from a study of shared T cell receptors in the human thymus. The method was immunoSEQ multiplex PCR; TCRdb's version includes in-frame clones alone and lacks a portion of them. The sample lists about 610,000 clones; 70% to 90% were seen once. Germline loops: CDR1 SGHAT, CDR2 FQNNGV. The ends lost 5 bases at V and 5 bases at J; junction bases unmatched: 10. The CDR3 runs to 15 residues. The same specimen was also included in a second study, on human thymus T cells. This second report adds: Finnish infants who were healthy and having corrective surgery for congenital heart defects made up the donors. Thymic tissue was derived from resections collected during corrective heart surgery.

Specimen: thymocytes. This chain uses TRBV11-2 with TRBJ2-7, with 9 nucleotides matching TRBD2. The TCR sequence derives from a boy less than two years old with a congenital heart defect. The CDR3 loop is CASSRRSGRPHEQYF. For the CDR3, the DNA is TGTGCCAGCAGCCGCCGTAGCGGGAGACCCCACGAGCAGTACTTC. Full variable domain (outside the CDR3, taken from reference TRBV11-2 and TRBJ2-7): EAGVAQSPRYKIIEKRQSVAFWCNPISGHATLYWYQQILGQGPKLLIQFQNNGVVDDSQLPKDRFSAERLKGVDSTLKIQPAKLEDSAVYLCASSRRSGRPHEQYFGPGTRLTVT.